Sequencing of this T cell receptor (beta chain) was carried out in a study of blood T cell repertoires in COVID-19. Study details: Samples representing acute and convalescent COVID-19 were sourced from the United States, Italy and Spain. PBMCs, B-cell-depleted T cells, or T cells were the source of the cDNA or gDNA that made up the material.

In the authors' methods: Cell counts per sample came from amplifying reference gene primers. The assay was immunoSEQ multiplex PCR, and TCRdb's table has in-frame clones only and misses some. The V and J calls and clone size come from that table; D and trimming were worked out from the DNA. The repertoire has about 250,000 clones, about 91% of them found once; the top ten carry over 1.3%. The CDR3 is 15 residues long. The germline V gene has CDR1 SGHRS and CDR2 YFSETQ. V was shortened by 0 bases and J by 10 bases, with 14 bases between the two germline ends. This sequence originates from a man aged 80 or over with acute or convalescent COVID-19. What was sequenced was peripheral blood. The genes are TRBV5-1 and TRBJ1-6, with D possibly TRBD1 on 5 matching bases. The CDR3 sequence: CASSLGRGSGSPLHF. For the CDR3, the DNA is TGCGCCAGCAGCTTGGGGAGGGGATCTGGCTCACCCCTCCACTTT.